The next 10 T cell receptor beta chains were all read from a single sample in a study of CD4 T cell repertoires in COVID-19. Stimulation with autologous monocytes and recombinant SARS-CoV-2 spike or nucleoprotein produced proliferating antigen-reactive T cell lines. Assay: immunoSEQ multiplex PCR; the TCRdb copy retains only in-frame clones and omits some. The data hold about 700 clones, with less than 8% observed a single time. No antigen has been identified for these receptors. Sequencing used circulating follicular helper CD4+ T cells, cultured in vitro, obtained after recovery from COVID-19. The receptors were sampled from a human donor who had COVID-19.

In this sample, this clone is medium-sized (0.01 to 0.1%). The CDR3 loop reads CASSAGDLIAKNIQYF. The DNA of the CDR3 is TGTGCCAGTAGTGCCGGTGATTTGATAGCCAAAAACATTCAGTACTTC. This rearrangement joins TRBV19 to TRBJ2-4, with D uncertain. V was shortened by 5 bases and J by 0 bases, with 14 bases between the two germline ends. Germline V gene sequence: CDR1 LNHDA, CDR2 SQIVND (reference sequence). The CDR3 sequence is 16 residues long. The variable domain in full, with the rest retrieved from reference TRBV19 and TRBJ2-4, is DGGITQSPKYLFRKEGQNVTLSCEQNLNHDAMYWYRQDPGQGLRLIYYSQIVNDFQKGDIAEGYSVSREKKESFPLTVTSAQKNPTAFYLCASSAGDLIAKNIQYFGAGTRLSVL.

This clone has more than one count but fewer than ten. V usage is TRBV19 and J usage is TRBJ2-1, with D uncertain. This CDR3 contains 13 residues. V gave up 5 bases and J gave up 6 bases, with 11 bases separating them. Germline assignment: CDR1 LNHDA and CDR2 SQIVND (reference sequence). The CDR3 loop is CASSLGPLNEQFF. CDR3 bases: TGTGCCAGTAGTTTAGGACCGCTCAATGAGCAGTTCTTC.

By sample fraction, this clone is medium-sized. The V call is TRBV18, the J call TRBJ2-1; 14 nucleotides align to TRBD2. This CDR3 has 17 residues. Germline V gives CDR1 KGHSH, CDR2 LQKENI. After removal of 3 bases from V and 6 bases from J, the junction contained 7 bases not matched to a gene. CDR3 region: CASSPGLAGAGSNEQFF. The CDR3 DNA follows: TGTGCCAGCTCACCGGGACTAGCGGGAGCAGGGAGCAATGAGCAGTTCTTC.

By share, this clone ranks as large. The chain joins TRBV7-6 to TRBJ1-4, with D perhaps matching TRBD1 (5 bases). CDR1 SGHVS and CDR2 FNYEAQ come from the germline V gene. V lost 5 bases and J 5 bases, leaving 21 bases between the germline ends. The CDR3 extends over 17 amino acids. The CDR3 loop reads CASSPQGTLQGNEKLFF. The DNA for the CDR3 is TGTGCCAGCAGCCCCCAGGGCACGTTACAAGGAAATGAAAAACTGTTTTTT.

This clone was counted a few times. The rearrangement joins TRBV11-2 to TRBJ2-5, with TRBD1 matching 8 bases. CDR3 length equals 14 residues. Germline assignment: CDR1 SGHAT and CDR2 FQNNGV. V lost 3 bases to trimming and J lost 5 bases; unmatched junction nucleotides: 5. The CDR3 spells CASSFDRGRETQYF. CDR3 coding DNA: TGTGCCAGCAGCTTCGACAGGGGAAGGGAGACCCAGTACTTC. The full variable domain, in which reference TRBV11-2 and TRBJ2-5 provide the parts outside the CDR3, is EAGVAQSPRYKIIEKRQSVAFWCNPISGHATLYWYQQILGQGPKLLIQFQNNGVVDDSQLPKDRFSAERLKGVDSTLKIQPAKLEDSAVYLCASSFDRGRETQYFGPGTRLLVL.

This clone is termed medium-sized. This sequence joins TRBV3-1 (or the pseudogene TRBV3-2) and TRBJ1-3, with D maybe TRBD1 (5 bases). Trimming took 0 bases from V and 0 from J, leaving 15 bases between them. This CDR3 is built from 18 residues. CDR1 and CDR2 from the germline V gene are LGHDT and YNNKEL (reference sequence). The CDR3 loop is CASSQDRGDLSSGNTIYF. Here the CDR3 DNA reads TGTGCCAGCAGCCAAGATCGGGGGGACTTGAGCTCTGGAAACACCATATATTTT.

This clone is labeled as medium-sized. The V and J genes are TRBV7-2 and TRBJ1-4, with D maybe TRBD1 (6 bases). This CDR3 has 15 residues. The V end was cut by 3 bases, the J end by 5 bases, with 13 bases between. Germline V gene data show CDR1 as SGHTA and CDR2 as FQGNSA. The CDR3 DNA reads as TGTGCCAGCAGCTTTGGGACAAGTAAGAATGAAAAACTGTTTTTT. Its protein product is CASSFGTSKNEKLFF.

This clone is labeled medium-sized. J is TRBJ2-3 and V is TRBV29-1; no clear D gene. Germline V gives CDR1 SQVTM, CDR2 ANQGSEA. This CDR3 contains 11 residues. V shed 4 bases and J shed 5 bases, with 7 bases lying between them. The CDR3 bases are TGCAGCGTTGGCCGAGGAGATACGCAGTATTTT. It translates to CSVGRGDTQYF.

Within the sample, this clone is medium-sized. The chain is built from TRBV14 and TRBJ2-1; D ambiguous. Deletions cut 1 base from V and 7 bases from J, with 11 bases between. The V gene's germline CDR1 is SGHDN and CDR2 FVKESK. The CDR3 has 14 amino acids. The CDR3 reads CASSQGDIRNEQFF. Written as DNA, the CDR3 is TGTGCCAGCAGCCAAGGCGATATACGGAATGAGCAGTTCTTC.

In this sample, this clone is medium-sized. V and J are TRBV3-1 (or the pseudogene TRBV3-2) and TRBJ1-4; D unclear. Looked up from germline, CDR1 is LGHDT and CDR2 is YNNKEL (reference sequence). The length of the CDR3 is 16 residues. Trimming pared 0 bases from V and 7 bases from J, leaving 15 bases between. In nucleotides, the CDR3 is TGTGCCAGCAGCCAAGATCTTGGGCATAGCTCTGAAAAACTGTTTTTT. Residues: CASSQDLGHSSEKLFF.